This entry is about one T cell receptor (beta chain). This entry belongs to a study of beta chain features in type 1 diabetes. The authors reverse transcribed all of the isolated RNA, so sequencing captured expressed TCRB transcripts. Sequenced by immunoSEQ multiplex PCR; TCRdb stores in-frame clones only, minus some. The profile shows some 150,000 clones, 9.7% of them singletons. V was clipped by 6 bases and J by 3 bases; unmatched bases: 8. The CDR3 is made up of 15 amino acids. CDR1 MNHNY and CDR2 SVGAGI come from the germline V gene (reference sequence). Material: central memory CD4+ T cells from blood. The chain is built from TRBV6-6 and TRBJ1-5; the match to TRBD1 covers 7 bases. This receptor was identified in a woman aged 40 to 49 in good health. The CDR3 reads CASSLNQGVNQPQHF. DNA of the CDR3: TGTGCCAGCAGCTTAAATCAGGGGGTCAATCAGCCCCAGCATTTT.